A single sample is the source of the 17 T cell receptor beta chains below, sequenced in a study of breast tumors, draining lymph nodes, adjacent tissues. Samples came from axillary lymph nodes draining the breast cancer. TCRdb reprocessed the multiplex PCR reads with MiXCR, giving one entry per CDR3 protein. The data show 150,000 to 200,000 distinct CDR3 sequences, 25% to 40% seen once. Specimen: axillary lymph node tissue. Receptors originate from a female donor with breast cancer. Some clones in this sample may be carry-over from other donors' samples.

This clonotype was detected many times. The chain carries TRBV2 and TRBJ2-6; tentatively, D is TRBD1 or TRBD2 (5 bases each). V lost 7 bases and J lost 4, with 17 bases in between. This CDR3 contains 16 residues. In germline, CDR1 is SNHLY, CDR2 FYNNEI. This CDR3 is CASTGAGGGGANVLTF. CDR3 in DNA: TGTGCCAGCACTGGGGCCGGAGGTGGCGGGGCCAACGTCCTGACTTTC. The full variable domain, in which reference TRBV2 and TRBJ2-6 provide the parts outside the CDR3, is EPEVTQTPSHQVTQMGQEVILRCVPISNHLYFYWYRQILGQKVEFLVSFYNNEISEKSEIFDDQFSVERPDGSNFTLKIRSTKLEDSAMYFCASTGAGGGGANVLTFGAGSRLTVL.

The V gene is TRBV2, the J gene TRBJ2-3; D tentatively fits TRBD1 or TRBD2 (5 bases each). V dropped 1 base and J dropped 9 bases, with 11 bases sitting between them. This CDR3 has 13 amino acids. CDR1 SNHLY and CDR2 FYNNEI come from the germline V gene. CDR3 coding DNA: TGTGCCAGCAGTGAAGGTGGTGAGGGGACGCAGTATTTT. Translated, it gives CASSEGGEGTQYF.

V is TRBV4-2 and J is TRBJ2-5, with a tentative D call TRBD2 (7 bases). Trimming took 6 bases from V and 0 from J, leaving 17 bases between them. The CDR3 is 16 residues long. In germline, CDR1 is LGHNA, CDR2 YNFKEQ. The CDR3 DNA reads as TGTGCCAGCAGGATGACGGGGGGCCGTGACCAAGAGACCCAGTACTTC. Protein: CASRMTGGRDQETQYF.

This clonotype was observed at least ten times. A read error may produce the germline difference seen at one junction end. This chain joins TRBV7-9 and TRBJ2-5; 13 positions agree with TRBD2. The germline gives CDR1 SEHNR, CDR2 FQNEAQ (reference sequence). The CDR3 extends over 17 amino acids. CDR3 residues: CASSLGEGTSGAEPQYF. For the CDR3, the DNA is TGTGCCAGCAGCTTAGGGGAAGGGACTAGCGGGGCAGAGCCCCAGTACTTC.

The sample holds many counts of this clonotype. The rearrangement joins TRBV7-3 to TRBJ2-6; the D gene could be TRBD1 or TRBD2 (6 bases each). V was trimmed by 0 bases and J by 1 base, leaving 13 bases between them. Looked up from germline, CDR1 is SGHTA and CDR2 is FQGTGA. The CDR3 is made up of 18 amino acids. The CDR3 region is CASSLTGGGGSGANVLTF. The CDR3 region has the DNA TGTGCCAGCAGCTTAACCGGGGGCGGTGGGTCTGGGGCCAACGTCCTGACTTTC. Filled out from reference TRBV7-3 and TRBJ2-6, the complete variable domain reads GAGVSQTPSNKVTEKGKYVELRCDPISGHTALYWYRQSLGQGPEFLIYFQGTGAADDSGLPNDRFFAVRPEGSVSTLKIQRTERGDSAVYLCASSLTGGGGSGANVLTFGAGSRLTVL.

The CDR3 DNA reads TGCAGCGTTGTGGGGACCGGGACAGAGGCCTACGAGCAGTACTTC. Encoded protein: CSVVGTGTEAYEQYF. This chain connects TRBV29-1 to TRBJ2-7; 7 bases agree with TRBD1. The CDR3 spans 15 residues. Germline V lookup: CDR1 SQVTM, CDR2 ANQGSEA. Germline trimming cut 4 bases from V and 2 bases from J; bases unmatched to any gene: 11.

This clonotype occurred many times. The chain couples TRBV5-5 to TRBJ1-4; no definite D call. The ends were cut back, 3 bases at V and 6 bases at J, with 18 bases in the middle. CDR3 length: 16 amino acids. Looked up from germline, CDR1 is SGHKS and CDR2 is YYEKEE (reference sequence). In DNA form, the CDR3 reads TGTGCCAGCAGCTACAAGCAAAGGGTCCGGGATGAAAAACTGTTTTTT. Translated: CASSYKQRVRDEKLFF. Variable domain in full (rest from reference TRBV5-5 and TRBJ1-4): DAGVTQSPTHLIKTRGQQVTLRCSPISGHKSVSWYQQVLGQGPQFIFQYYEKEERGRGNFPDRFSARQFPNYSSELNVNALLLGDSALYLCASSYKQRVRDEKLFFGSGTQLSVL.

This clonotype was picked up many times. The chain employs TRBV4-2 and TRBJ1-3, with 9 bases identical to TRBD1. Unmatched junction bases numbered 4, after V lost 4 bases and J lost 3 bases. Germline assignment: CDR1 LGHNA and CDR2 YNFKEQ. CDR3 size: 15 residues. CDR3 sequence reads: CASSRDRVGGNTIYF. The CDR3 bases are TGTGCCAGCAGCCGGGACAGGGTCGGTGGAAACACCATATATTTT.

Turning to this clonotype: One end of the junction fails to match germline, which may point to a read error. The gene calls are TRBV7-9 and TRBJ2-3; TRBD2 agrees at 7 bases. The length of the CDR3 is 15 residues. Germline V gene sequence: CDR1 SEHNR, CDR2 FQNEAQ (reference sequence). CDR3: CAGSLGTGRADTQYF. CDR3 nucleotide sequence: TGCGCCGGCAGCCTGGGGACGGGGAGGGCAGATACGCAGTATTTT. The full variable domain, completed using reference TRBV7-9 and TRBJ2-3, is DTGVSQNPRHKITKRGQNVTFRCDPISEHNRLYWYRQTLGQGPEFLTYFQNEAQLEKSRLLSDRFSAERPKGSFSTLEIQRTEQGDSAMYLCAGSLGTGRADTQYFGPGTRLTVL.

At least ten counts were recorded for this clonotype. J is TRBJ1-2 and V is TRBV19; 11 bases align to TRBD1. Germline assignment: CDR1 LNHDA and CDR2 SQIVND (reference sequence). This CDR3 is 15 amino acids long. The V gene end was trimmed by 3 bases and the J gene end by 4 bases; junction bases not matched to a gene: 4. In DNA form, the CDR3 reads TGTGCCAGTAGTATCTGGGGACAGGGGGGCTATGGCTACACCTTC. Translated, it gives CASSIWGQGGYGYTF.

This clonotype was counted a few times. The J gene is TRBJ2-7, the V gene TRBV5-4; D gene uncertain. Germline V gene data show CDR1 as SGHNT and CDR2 as YYREEE (reference sequence). With 8 bases removed from V and 4 bases from J, the gap between germline ends came to 19 bases. The CDR3 has 14 amino acids. In DNA form, the CDR3 reads TGTGCCAGTAGACCATTCTCCGCCTATTACGAGCAGTACTTC. Translating gives CASRPFSAYYEQYF.

This clonotype was detected ten times or more. This chain joins TRBV7-3 and TRBJ2-2, with 9 positions matching TRBD2. CDR3 length: 14 amino acids. J lost 4 bases, V lost 7 bases, and 4 bases had no gene match. From germline, CDR1 is SGHTA and CDR2 FQGTGA. CDR3 protein: CASKLAGSTGELFF. The CDR3, as DNA: TGTGCCAGCAAGCTAGCGGGATCCACCGGGGAGCTGTTTTTT.

In DNA, the CDR3 is TGTGCCAGCAGTCTCCAGGAGGCCTACGAGCAGTACTTC. Amino acid sequence: CASSLQEAYEQYF. This rearrangement joins TRBV6-5 to TRBJ2-7; D possibly corresponds to TRBD2 (5 bases). This CDR3 has 13 residues. V shed 5 bases and J shed 2 bases, with 10 bases lying between them. In germline, CDR1 is MNHEY, CDR2 SVGAGI.

V gene TRBV7-6 combines with J gene TRBJ2-3; 12 positions match TRBD2. After removal of 5 bases from V and 4 bases from J, the junction contained 7 bases not matched to a gene. CDR1 is SGHVS, CDR2 FNYEAQ, per germline. This CDR3 has 16 residues. CDR3 nucleotide sequence: TGTGCCAGCAGCCCCTGGACTAGCGGGATCGCAGATACGCAGTATTTT. Translating gives CASSPWTSGIADTQYF.

This clonotype has a handful of counts. Possible read error: a much larger clone is one base away. The chain links TRBV11-2 to TRBJ2-1; possible D gene TRBD1, 5 bases. Deletions cut 1 base from V and 15 bases from J, with 19 bases between. The CDR3 has 14 amino acids. CDR1 and CDR2 from the germline V gene are SGHAT and FQNNGV. CDR3 coding DNA: TGTGCCAGCAGCTTAGGCGGCACTACCGGACATCGGTTCTTC. As protein: CASSLGGTTGHRFF.

This clonotype appeared many times. The gene calls are TRBV5-1 and TRBJ2-5; 9 nucleotides align to TRBD2. The CDR3 spans 17 residues. Per germline, CDR1 SGHRS and CDR2 YFSETQ. The ends lost 0 bases at V and 4 bases at J; junction bases unmatched: 10. The CDR3 DNA is TGCGCCAGCAGCTTGGAACCTCAAGCGGGGGGTGGAGAGACCCAGTACTTC. Protein product: CASSLEPQAGGGETQYF. The whole variable domain, remainder taken from reference TRBV5-1 and TRBJ2-5, is KAGVTQTPRYLIKTRGQQVTLSCSPISGHRSVSWYQQTPGQGLQFLFEYFSETQRNKGNFPGRFSGRQFSNSRSEMNVSTLELGDSALYLCASSLEPQAGGGETQYFGPGTRLLVL.

This clonotype was picked up a small number of times. A read error is possible here, since a much larger clone lies one base away. The gene calls are TRBV6-5 and TRBJ2-3; 8 bases align to TRBD1. J lost 3 bases, V lost 5 bases, and 22 bases had no gene match. The CDR3 has 20 amino acids. Looked up from germline, CDR1 is MNHEY and CDR2 is SVGAGI. CDR3 in amino acids: CASSQRGQGWWRGSTDTQYF. The CDR3 DNA reads as TGTGCCAGCAGTCAGCGTGGACAGGGTTGGTGGAGGGGCAGTACAGATACGCAGTATTTT.